The present TCR beta chain was sequenced within a study of blood T cells in healthy people across ages. With a J-beta primer mix and a sample-barcoded 5' primer, a second PCR ran 7 to 11 cycles. TCRdb fed the 5' RACE reads into MiXCR, producing one record per CDR3 protein. Here the sample spans approximately 780,000 distinct CDR3 sequences, roughly 25% being singletons. The table lists this clonotype with a few counts. Germline CDR1 and CDR2: DFQATT and SNEGSKA (reference sequence). The CDR3 is 13 residues long. These data were also filed under a second study, of T cells of mothers and their children.

The chain carries TRBV20-1 and TRBJ2-5; unclear D gene. The DNA end is more similar to TRBJ2-7, so the J call may be wrong. The clonotype was recovered from a boy between 5 and 17 years old in good health. Sequenced material: blood. The DNA for the CDR3 is TGCAGTGCTAGAGTTCTGGGGTCCTACGAGCAGTACTTC. Translated: CSARVLGSYEQYF.